The subject of this entry is one T cell receptor beta chain. Sequenced by immunoSEQ multiplex PCR; TCRdb stores in-frame clones only, minus some. Of about 220,000 clones detected, over 75% appear once; the ten largest clones hold about 3%. This record comes from a study of blood T cell repertoires in COVID-19. In assigning cohorts, the study relied on participant-reported clinical history. This TCR derives from a woman between 18 and 29 years old in a cohort exposed to, infected with or recovered from COVID-19 (not recorded which). The sample comprised PBMCs or T cells enriched from blood (not recorded which).

The CDR3 DNA follows: TGTGCCAGCAGCAACCGGGACAGGAACACCGGGGAGCTGTTTTTT. Amino acid sequence: CASSNRDRNTGELFF. The V call is TRBV7-6, the J call TRBJ2-2; 7 positions agree with TRBD1. V dropped 5 bases and J dropped 1; count of bases not matched to a gene: 4. This CDR3 has 15 residues. Germline V gives CDR1 SGHVS, CDR2 FNYEAQ.